This entry describes one T cell receptor (beta chain). Antigen specificity is unknown. This record comes from a study of blood T cells in healthy people across ages. Overall study context: There was about one barcoded beta molecule captured by template switching per two T cells.

The use of a sample-barcoded 5' primer and a J-beta primer mix characterized a second PCR of roughly 6 to 11 cycles. A template-switch adaptor with 12 random nucleotides tagged each cDNA molecule. MiXCR, run by TCRdb on the 5' RACE reads, gives a single entry per CDR3 protein. The profile shows 550,000 to 600,000 distinct CDR3 sequences, approximately 25% of them singletons. Findings and limits, study-wide: More naive CD4+ cells and higher diversity were found in long-lived than in aged donors. A roughly linear age-dependent decrease characterized TCR beta diversity per million T cells.

The germline gives CDR1 MGHRA, CDR2 YSYEKL. V lost 1 base, J lost 2 bases, and 11 bases lay in between. The CDR3 runs 15 residues. The sequence came from a woman aged 70-85 years in good health. The genes are TRBV4-1 and TRBJ1-1; tentative D call: TRBD1 (5 bases). Material: blood. The CDR3 nucleotides read TGCGCCAGCAGCCAAGTGGCTGGGGGTAACACTGAAGCTTTCTTT. It is translated as CASSQVAGGNTEAFF.